Following are 27 T cell receptor beta chains from one sample sequenced in a study of CD4 T cells in relation to SARS-CoV-2 and coronaviruses. Unexposed donor CD4+ T cells date from about 2011-2018, before the COVID-19 pandemic. The cells were cultured for over eight days before CD4+ T cells were isolated. The table came from immunoSEQ multiplex PCR; TCRdb's copy has only in-frame clones and leaves some out. Of 24,000 or so clones listed, more than 75% are singletons. These TCRs' antigens remain unknown. The sample consisted of CD4+ T cells from PBMCs, cultured in vitro. These receptors came from a human donor in good health.

The V gene is TRBV7-3, the J gene TRBJ2-7; no definite D call. Trimming removed 3 bases from V and 7 bases from J, with 16 bases in between. Germline V gene lookup returns CDR1 SGHTA and CDR2 FQGTGA. CDR3 length equals 14 residues. The CDR3 loop reads CASSLDPSTREQYF. In DNA, the CDR3 is TGTGCCAGCAGCTTGGACCCCAGTACGAGGGAGCAGTACTTC.

This chain links TRBV19 with TRBJ1-6; a possible D gene is TRBD1 (5 bases). Germline assignment: CDR1 LNHDA and CDR2 SQIVND (reference sequence). The V end lost 4 bases, the J end lost 8 bases, and 15 bases lay between the germline ends. The CDR3 loop spans 15 amino acids. The CDR3 spells CASSTPGGVHSPLHF. CDR3 DNA sequence: TGTGCCAGTAGTACCCCGGGAGGGGTACATTCACCCCTCCACTTT.

The chain links TRBV6-1 to TRBJ1-6; D call uncertain. There are 17 residues in the CDR3. Trimming stripped 1 base from V and 8 bases from J, with 18 bases between. Germline CDR1 reads MNHNS; CDR2 reads SASEGT. DNA for the CDR3: TGTGCCAGCAGTGAAGAAGTAGGTAGCAGAAGAGATTCACCCCTCCACTTT. This sequence encodes CASSEEVGSRRDSPLHF.

The genes are TRBV5-4 and TRBJ2-5; tentatively, D is TRBD1 (6 bases). Germline V gives CDR1 SGHNT, CDR2 YYREEE (reference sequence). V was clipped by 1 base and J by 4 bases, with 8 bases between them. The CDR3 is 13 residues long. This chain's CDR3 is CASSLTGLETQYF. Written as DNA, the CDR3 is TGTGCCAGCAGCTTGACAGGGTTAGAGACCCAGTACTTC.

The chain has TRBV6-1 and TRBJ2-1; the D gene could be TRBD1 or TRBD2 (5 bases each). The CDR3 spans 14 residues. Germline CDR1 and CDR2: MNHNS and SASEGT. V dropped 1 base and J dropped 9 bases, with 13 bases sitting between them. The CDR3 protein is CASSEVFGAAEQFF. In nucleotides, the CDR3 is TGTGCCAGCAGTGAAGTGTTCGGGGCGGCTGAGCAGTTCTTC.

The CDR3 region is CASSQVGGAGVTGELFF. CDR3 nucleotide sequence: TGTGCCAGCAGCCAAGTAGGTGGCGCAGGGGTAACCGGGGAGCTGTTTTTT. The chain couples TRBV3-1 (or the pseudogene TRBV3-2) to TRBJ2-2; perhaps TRBD1 as D (6 bases). This CDR3 is 17 amino acids long. Germline CDR1 is LGHDT and CDR2 is YNNKEL (reference sequence). V gave up 1 base and J gave up 5 bases, with 17 bases separating them.

The rearrangement uses TRBV7-3 and TRBJ1-2; D is perhaps TRBD1 (6 bases). V shed 1 base and J shed 5 bases, with 14 bases lying between them. The CDR3 is 15 residues long. Germline CDR1 is SGHTA and CDR2 is FQGTGA. The CDR3 nucleotides are TGTGCCAGCAGCTTAAAGGGGGTGGGGAGTTATGGCTACACCTTC. Translating gives CASSLKGVGSYGYTF.

The rearrangement joins TRBV5-1 to TRBJ2-5; the match to TRBD2 covers 8 bases. The CDR3 loop spans 16 amino acids. Germline V gene data show CDR1 as SGHRS and CDR2 as YFSETQ. V lost 2 bases, J lost 4 bases, and 10 bases stayed unmatched. The chain's CDR3 is CASSLRRLAGAETQYF. CDR3 DNA sequence: TGCGCCAGCAGCTTACGACGCCTAGCGGGCGCAGAGACCCAGTACTTC.

This rearrangement joins TRBV5-1 to TRBJ1-1; 10 positions match TRBD1. Germline V gene lookup returns CDR1 SGHRS and CDR2 YFSETQ. This CDR3 has 14 amino acids. V was pared by 6 bases and J by 6 bases, with 8 bases of the junction left unmatched. The CDR3 nucleotides are TGCGCCAGCAACCCCCGACAGGGGGCATCTGAAGCTTTCTTT. It translates to CASNPRQGASEAFF.

The table lists this clone with a count of one. This sequence joins TRBV6-5 and TRBJ1-1; perhaps TRBD1 as D (6 bases). The V and J ends lost 6 bases and 0 bases respectively, with 14 bases between them. This CDR3 region has 15 residues. Germline CDR1 reads MNHEY; CDR2 reads SVGAGI. The CDR3 protein is CASSLQRDMNTEAFF. Written as DNA, the CDR3 is TGTGCCAGCAGCCTTCAGAGGGACATGAACACTGAAGCTTTCTTT.

The chain joins TRBV6-5 to TRBJ2-1; TRBD2 matches at 7 bases. The V gene's germline CDR1 is MNHEY and CDR2 SVGAGI. This CDR3 region has 15 residues. After removal of 6 bases from V and 9 bases from J, the junction contained 14 bases not matched to a gene. CDR3 DNA sequence: TGTGCCAGCAGCTCACTAGCGTTGGGGCCCAGTGAGCAGTTCTTC. It specifies CASSSLALGPSEQFF.

This clone has more than one count but fewer than ten. The chain carries TRBV5-1 and TRBJ2-3; D gene ambiguous. Germline CDR1 reads SGHRS; CDR2 reads YFSETQ. The germline V and J ends were trimmed by 0 bases and 5 bases, with 10 bases remaining between them. The CDR3 extends over 14 amino acids. The CDR3 loop is CASSLAWSGDTQYF. The CDR3 nucleotides read TGCGCCAGCAGCTTGGCCTGGTCTGGAGATACGCAGTATTTT.

J is TRBJ2-3 and V is TRBV11-2; 10 bases line up with TRBD2. Trimming at V came to 5 bases and at J to 1 base, leaving 6 bases not matched to a gene. Germline CDR1 is SGHAT and CDR2 is FQNNGV. The CDR3 spans 16 residues. CDR3 protein: CASSPLAGGGTDTQYF. DNA of the CDR3: TGTGCCAGCAGCCCCTTAGCGGGAGGAGGCACAGATACGCAGTATTTT.

The chain joins TRBV7-9 to TRBJ2-1; 9 bases are shared with TRBD2. Germline V gives CDR1 SEHNR, CDR2 FQNEAQ (reference sequence). The ends lost 1 base at V and 4 bases at J; junction bases unmatched: 8. This CDR3 has 17 amino acids. The CDR3 bases are TGTGCCAGCAGCTTAGGTTGGCTAGCGGGAACATACAATGAGCAGTTCTTC. This sequence encodes CASSLGWLAGTYNEQFF.

The chain uses TRBV30 and TRBJ2-7; tentatively, D is TRBD1 (6 bases). The CDR3 is 15 residues long. V gave up 3 bases and J gave up 6 bases, with 21 bases separating them. Germline values: CDR1 GTSNPN, CDR2 SVGIG (reference sequence). The CDR3 sequence is CAWSHPTVQGSEQYF. For the CDR3, the DNA is TGTGCCTGGAGCCATCCAACAGTTCAGGGGAGCGAGCAGTACTTC.

This chain uses TRBV28 with TRBJ1-2; 11 bases are a match to TRBD1. There are 14 residues in the CDR3. V shed 5 bases and J 8 bases; nucleotides not matched to a gene: 7. The V gene's germline CDR1 is MDHEN and CDR2 SYDVKM. CDR3 amino acids: CASSPPGTGGGYTF. The CDR3 DNA is TGTGCCAGCAGTCCGCCGGGGACAGGGGGAGGCTACACCTTC.

This chain connects TRBV4-1 to TRBJ2-1, with TRBD2 matching 10 bases. Germline V gene lookup returns CDR1 MGHRA and CDR2 YSYEKL. Unmatched junction bases numbered 11, after V lost 5 bases and J lost 4 bases. This CDR3 spans 17 amino acids. The CDR3, as DNA: TGCGCCAGCAGCAACTTACTAAGCGGGAGGGAGTACAATGAGCAGTTCTTC. The encoded protein is CASSNLLSGREYNEQFF.

The rearrangement links TRBV18 to TRBJ1-5; 9 bases align to TRBD1. Germline V gene data show CDR1 as KGHSH and CDR2 as LQKENI. This CDR3 spans 15 amino acids. V shed 0 bases, J shed 4 bases, and the junction held 1 base outside the gene matches. The CDR3 sequence: CASSPPTGGNQPQHF. For the CDR3, the DNA is TGTGCCAGCTCACCACCGACAGGGGGTAATCAGCCCCAGCATTTT.

The chain is built from TRBV25-1 and TRBJ1-1, with a tentative D call TRBD1 (6 bases). Germline V gene lookup returns CDR1 MGHDK and CDR2 SYGVNS. The CDR3 covers 13 residues. V shed 6 bases and J shed 5 bases, with 13 bases lying between them. The DNA for the CDR3 is TGTGCCAGCAGCAAAAGGGGGGGAACTGAAGCTTTCTTT. Translating it yields CASSKRGGTEAFF.

The chain couples TRBV18 to TRBJ2-3; D gene ambiguous. The CDR3 consists of 14 residues. V was clipped by 4 bases and J by 6 bases, with 14 bases between them. Germline V CDR1 and CDR2: KGHSH, LQKENI. The CDR3 region is CASSLGTAPDTQYF. The DNA for the CDR3 is TGTGCCAGCTCACTGGGTACGGCTCCTGATACGCAGTATTTT. The full variable domain, its missing parts supplied by reference TRBV18 and TRBJ2-3, is NAGVMQNPRHLVRRRGQEARLRCSPMKGHSHVYWYRQLPEEGLKFMVYLQKENIIDESGMPKERFSAEFPKEGPSILRIQQVVRGDSAAYFCASSLGTAPDTQYFGPGTRLTVL.

The V and J genes are TRBV5-6 and TRBJ1-1, with 12 bases matching TRBD1. Germline V CDR1 and CDR2: SGHDT, YYEEEE. The junction had 9 bases not matched to a gene; V was cut back by 0 bases and J by 6 bases. The CDR3 has 17 amino acids. Here the CDR3 reads CASSLEFWGTGGSEAFF. The CDR3 DNA is TGTGCCAGCAGCTTGGAATTTTGGGGGACAGGGGGCTCTGAAGCTTTCTTT. The entire variable domain, with the rest obtained from reference TRBV5-6 and TRBJ1-1, is as follows: DAGVTQSPTHLIKTRGQQVTLRCSPKSGHDTVSWYQQALGQGPQFIFQYYEEEERQRGNFPDRFSGHQFPNYSSELNVNALLLGDSALYLCASSLEFWGTGGSEAFFGQGTRLTVV.

The table lists this clone with a count of one. The chain carries TRBV5-4 and TRBJ2-5, with D possibly being TRBD1 (5 bases). Germline V gene data show CDR1 as SGHNT and CDR2 as YYREEE (reference sequence). Trimming removed 2 bases at V and 3 bases at J, with 5 bases between. The length of the CDR3 is 12 residues. The CDR3 sequence is CASSLGEETQYF. CDR3 nucleotides: TGTGCCAGCAGCTTAGGGGAAGAGACCCAGTACTTC.

The genes are TRBV15 and TRBJ2-3; tentatively, D is TRBD2 (6 bases). The CDR3 sequence is 16 residues long. In germline, CDR1 is LNHNV, CDR2 YYDKDF (reference sequence). V lost 3 bases and J lost 1, with 14 bases in between. In nucleotides, the CDR3 is TGTGCCACCAGCAGCGACCGGGACTTGGGCACAGATACGCAGTATTTT. Translated: CATSSDRDLGTDTQYF.

There are a few counts of this clone. At one boundary the junction diverges from the germline segment, which might be a read error. This chain connects TRBV11-2 to TRBJ1-3; D is ambiguous. The CDR3 runs to 16 residues. CDR1 and CDR2 from the germline V gene are SGHAT and FQNNGV. CDR3 nucleotide sequence: TGTGCCAGCAGCTTAGATACGGCTCTCTCTGGAAGCACCATATATTTT. It yields the protein CASSLDTALSGSTIYF.

The chain combines TRBV5-6 with TRBJ2-1; D unclear. Germline assignment: CDR1 SGHDT and CDR2 YYEEEE. The germline V and J ends were trimmed by 1 base and 5 bases, with 16 bases remaining between them. This CDR3 is built from 16 residues. The CDR3 spells CASSLPGRTANNEQFF. The CDR3 DNA reads TGTGCCAGCAGCTTGCCGGGTAGGACGGCTAACAATGAGCAGTTCTTC.

The rearrangement joins TRBV9 to TRBJ1-2; 8 bases line up with TRBD1. V shed 0 bases and J 6 bases; nucleotides not matched to a gene: 25. Germline V gene sequence: CDR1 SGDLS, CDR2 YYNGEE. The CDR3 spans 21 residues. In DNA, the CDR3 is TGTGCCAGCAGCGTAGTGGACAGGGCGTTTAAAGAGGGAGTTGCGCCACATGGCTACACCTTC. This encodes CASSVVDRAFKEGVAPHGYTF.

The chain uses TRBV5-1 and TRBJ1-3, with D unclear. Germline values: CDR1 SGHRS, CDR2 YFSETQ. The CDR3 loop spans 14 amino acids. Trimming took 0 bases from V and 1 from J, leaving 5 bases between them. CDR3 residues: CASSLGVSGNTIYF. CDR3 nucleotide sequence: TGCGCCAGCAGCTTGGGTGTATCTGGAAACACCATATATTTT.